The 21 T cell receptor beta chains reported below all come from one sample, sequenced in a study of regulatory T cells in long-lasting Graves disease. Arm-PCR of CDR3 regions and iRepertoire HTBI primers were used to build TCR beta libraries. TCRdb processed the multiplex PCR reads anew with MiXCR; each CDR3 protein has one entry. Of over 250,000 distinct CDR3 sequences in the sample, around 21% are singletons; the top ten hold around 50%. Specified time point: persistent/refractory GD, antithyroid drugs over 5 years with positive TRAb. There was RNA extracted from PBMCs, and the TCR library was made from it. The material sequenced was peripheral blood mononuclear cells (PBMCs), taken when the disease was refractory, from a patient treated with antithyroid drugs. The receptors stem from a female donor with Graves disease.

In this sample, this clonotype turned up many times. The V and J genes are TRBV29-1 and TRBJ2-5, with TRBD2 matching 11 bases. CDR3 size: 14 residues. Germline V gives CDR1 SQVTM, CDR2 ANQGSEA. J gave up 4 bases and V 6 bases, and 7 bases lay outside the gene matches. Here the CDR3 DNA reads TGCAGCGTCCCCACTAGCGGGAGAGCAGAGACCCAGTACTTC. Protein product: CSVPTSGRAETQYF.

This clonotype was picked up many times. This rearrangement joins TRBV11-2 to TRBJ2-7, with D perhaps matching TRBD1 or TRBD2 (5 bases each). This CDR3 region has 15 residues. V shed 0 bases and J shed 7 bases, with 16 bases lying between them. Germline-derived CDR1 and CDR2 are SGHAT and FQNNGV. The CDR3 loop is CASSLELGPVGEQYF. DNA for the CDR3: TGTGCCAGCAGCTTAGAGCTGGGACCGGTGGGGGAGCAGTACTTC.

This clonotype was recorded at least ten times. The CDR3 nucleotides read TGTGCCATCAGTGCCAGACAGGGGGAGAACTATGGCTACACCTTC. This codes for CAISARQGENYGYTF. This chain links TRBV10-3 with TRBJ1-2, with 9 nucleotides matching TRBD1. Germline V CDR1 and CDR2: ENHRY, SYGVKD. This CDR3 comprises 15 residues. J was trimmed by 2 bases and V by 4 bases; bases with no gene match: 5.

This clonotype was observed a few times. The genes are TRBV20-1 and TRBJ2-2, with D maybe TRBD1 (6 bases). Germline assignment: CDR1 DFQATT and CDR2 SNEGSKA (reference sequence). With 5 bases removed from V and 2 bases from J, the gap between germline ends came to 9 bases. The CDR3 spans 13 residues. The CDR3 here is CSAWDTNTGELFF. In DNA form, the CDR3 reads TGCAGTGCTTGGGACACCAACACCGGGGAGCTGTTTTTT.

As concerns this clonotype: A much bigger clone sits one base away, suggesting this may be a read error. The J gene is TRBJ1-2, the V gene TRBV6-5; possible D gene TRBD1, 5 bases. CDR1 is MNHEY and CDR2 is SVGAGI in the germline V gene. V dropped 4 bases and J dropped 6 bases, with 18 bases sitting between them. CDR3 length equals 15 residues. In DNA form, the CDR3 reads TGTGCCAGCAGTTTCTTCGCACAGGACGCAGATGGCTACACCTTC. Protein: CASSFFAQDADGYTF.

This clonotype was seen many times. V gene TRBV11-2 combines with J gene TRBJ2-7, with TRBD2 matching 8 bases. Looked up from germline, CDR1 is SGHAT and CDR2 is FQNNGV. V lost 0 bases to trimming and J lost 3 bases; unmatched junction nucleotides: 4. CDR3 length: 15 amino acids. As DNA, the CDR3 is TGTGCCAGCAGCTTAGAGACTAGCGCGAACTACGAGCAGTACTTC. Translation: CASSLETSANYEQYF. The variable domain in full, with the rest retrieved from reference TRBV11-2 and TRBJ2-7, is EAGVAQSPRYKIIEKRQSVAFWCNPISGHATLYWYQQILGQGPKLLIQFQNNGVVDDSQLPKDRFSAERLKGVDSTLKIQPAKLEDSAVYLCASSLETSANYEQYFGPGTRLTVT.

A remark on this clonotype: This may come from a read error, since a much larger clone is one base off. This rearrangement joins TRBV6-2 or TRBV6-3 to TRBJ2-5; possibly TRBD2 for D (7 bases). Germline V lookup: CDR1 MNHEY, CDR2 SVGEGT. Trimming stripped 2 bases from V and 9 bases from J, with 16 bases between. The CDR3 covers 14 residues. The CDR3 DNA reads TGTGCCAGCAGTTACCGGGGGGCAGGGGAGGCCCAGTACTTC. Encoded protein: CASSYRGAGEAQYF.

Many counts were recorded for this clonotype. V gene TRBV7-2 combines with J gene TRBJ2-5; D uncertain. The CDR3 sequence is 13 residues long. Germline values: CDR1 SGHTA, CDR2 FQGNSA. The germline V and J ends were trimmed by 2 bases and 5 bases, with 9 bases remaining between them. As DNA, the CDR3 is TGTGCCAGCAGCTTAAAGATTGGGGAGACCCAGTACTTC. Its protein is CASSLKIGETQYF. Together with reference TRBV7-2 and TRBJ2-5, the CDR3 gives the full variable domain: GAGVSQSPSNKVTEKGKDVELRCDPISGHTALYWYRQSLGQGLEFLIYFQGNSAPDKSGLPSDRFSAERTGGSVSTLTIQRTQQEDSAVYLCASSLKIGETQYFGPGTRLLVL.

Note on this clonotype: The CDR3 does not close with the conserved phenylalanine or tryptophan, likely indicating a read error. The chain combines TRBV20-1 with TRBJ2-7, with a possible D match to TRBD1 (7 bases). V was trimmed by 0 bases and J by 2 bases, leaving 14 bases between them. The germline V gene has CDR1 DFQATT and CDR2 SNEGSKA (reference sequence). This CDR3 region has 15 residues. CDR3 sequence reads: CSARDPRDSPYEQYL. CDR3 sequence (DNA): TGCAGTGCTAGAGATCCGCGGGACAGCCCCTACGAGCAGTACCTC.

This clonotype was observed at least ten times. V usage is TRBV11-3 and J usage is TRBJ2-5, with D unresolved. Trimming removed 1 base at V and 5 bases at J, with 8 bases between. In germline, CDR1 is SGHNT, CDR2 YENEEA. The CDR3 has 13 residues. This chain's CDR3 is CASSLGAKETQYF. DNA for the CDR3: TGTGCCAGCAGCTTAGGAGCCAAGGAGACCCAGTACTTC.

The rearrangement uses TRBV9 and TRBJ2-5; D call uncertain. CDR3 length: 13 residues. CDR1 is SGDLS and CDR2 is YYNGEE in the germline V gene. V was clipped by 0 bases and J by 3 bases, with 6 bases between them. Written as DNA, the CDR3 is TGTGCCAGCAGCGTAGTTCCGGAAGAGACCCAGTACTTC. It is translated as CASSVVPEETQYF.

The chain links TRBV4-3 to TRBJ1-1; D is undetermined. CDR1 and CDR2 from the germline V gene are LGHNA and YSLEER. V lost 0 bases and J lost 1, with 6 bases in between. The CDR3 has 14 residues. The CDR3 sequence: CASSQDRQNTEAFF. In DNA form, the CDR3 reads TGCGCCAGCAGCCAAGACCGACAGAACACTGAAGCTTTCTTT.

This clonotype was found a few times. The V gene is TRBV30, the J gene TRBJ2-7; D unresolved. CDR1 and CDR2 from the germline V gene are GTSNPN and SVGIG (reference sequence). This CDR3 is built from 12 residues. The ends were cut back, 1 base at V and 2 bases at J, with 6 bases in the middle. In DNA, the CDR3 is TGTGCCTGGAGTGGCGCCACCTACGAGCAGTACTTC. This sequence encodes CAWSGATYEQYF.

The gene calls are TRBV5-5 and TRBJ1-2, with D tentatively TRBD1 (5 bases). Trimming left V 4 bases short and J 3 bases short, with 10 bases between. The CDR3 is made up of 13 amino acids. Germline V gene data show CDR1 as SGHKS and CDR2 as YYEKEE (reference sequence). Here the CDR3 reads CASSEGFDYGYTF. In nucleotides, the CDR3 is TGTGCCAGCAGCGAGGGGTTTGACTATGGCTACACCTTC.

The V and J genes are TRBV28 and TRBJ2-1, with TRBD2 matching over 13 bases. The CDR3 runs to 17 residues. The germline V gene has CDR1 MDHEN and CDR2 SYDVKM. Losses at the gene ends were 2 bases for V and 4 bases for J; bases not matched to a gene: 5. The CDR3, as DNA: TGTGCCAGCAGTTTAAGCCAGGGACTAGCGGGGTACAATGAGCAGTTCTTC. The encoded protein is CASSLSQGLAGYNEQFF.

The table lists this clonotype with many counts. J is TRBJ1-4 and V is TRBV2; D unclear. V lost 4 bases, J lost 7 bases, and 13 bases lay in between. Germline CDR1 is SNHLY and CDR2 is FYNNEI. The CDR3 is 14 amino acids. The CDR3 bases are TGTGCCAGCAGTGGTCTATCCGCCGTTGAAAAACTGTTTTTT. The encoded protein is CASSGLSAVEKLFF.

The sample holds many counts of this clonotype. The chain links TRBV15 to TRBJ2-7; tentatively, D is TRBD1 (7 bases). Germline V gene data show CDR1 as LNHNV and CDR2 as YYDKDF (reference sequence). The CDR3 sequence is 16 residues long. The V end lost 0 bases, the J end lost 0 bases, and 12 bases lay between the germline ends. The DNA for the CDR3 is TGTGCCACCAGCAGAGATGCAGGGGGGAGCTCCTACGAGCAGTACTTC. Its translation is CATSRDAGGSSYEQYF.

This rearrangement joins TRBV10-3 to TRBJ2-2; 10 bases line up with TRBD1. Germline trimming cut 11 bases from V and 5 bases from J; bases unmatched to any gene: 8. Looked up from germline, CDR1 is ENHRY and CDR2 is SYGVKD. The length of the CDR3 is 14 residues. The chain's CDR3 is CAVKDRGLTGELFF. Here the CDR3 DNA reads TGTGCCGTCAAGGACAGGGGGTTAACCGGGGAGCTGTTTTTT.

The chain recombines TRBV5-1 with TRBJ2-7, with a tentative D call TRBD1 (5 bases). This CDR3 is 17 amino acids long. Germline V lookup: CDR1 SGHRS, CDR2 YFSETQ. V lost 0 bases, J lost 0 bases, and 16 bases lay in between. The CDR3 is CASSLVPLQASSYEQYF. DNA for the CDR3: TGCGCCAGCAGCTTGGTTCCTTTACAGGCTTCCTCCTACGAGCAGTACTTC.

This clonotype was counted ten times or more. The rearrangement uses TRBV20-1 and TRBJ1-3; no clear D. This CDR3 is 16 amino acids long. The germline V gene has CDR1 DFQATT and CDR2 SNEGSKA (reference sequence). Between the trimmed V and J ends, which lost 0 bases and 3 bases, there was a span of 15 bases. As DNA, the CDR3 is TGCAGTGCTAGAGATTTGGCAGGACGAATTGGAAACACCATATATTTT. Translating gives CSARDLAGRIGNTIYF.

This clonotype was observed at least ten times. The chain is built from TRBV2 and TRBJ2-1; D assignment may be TRBD1 or TRBD2 (5 bases each). The CDR3 is 17 residues long. The V gene lost 9 bases and the J gene lost 0 bases, with 21 bases spanning the gap. Germline-derived CDR1 and CDR2 are SNHLY and FYNNEI. Written as DNA, the CDR3 is TGTGCCAGTACCGGGACCCCTGATATAAGCTCCTACAATGAGCAGTTCTTC. Translated: CASTGTPDISSYNEQFF.